Below are 21 T cell receptor beta chains sequenced from a single sample in a study of T cells in Graves' hyperthyroidism and ophthalmopathy. TCR beta CDR3 sequences were amplified from RNA transcripts. With the HTBI primer set, the TCR CDR3 went through a first round of RT-PCR. TCRdb reprocessed the multiplex PCR reads with MiXCR, giving one entry per CDR3 protein. In the table there are roughly 250,000 distinct CDR3 sequences, approximately 16% of which are singletons. Sequencing was performed on blood. The origin of the receptors is a woman aged 18-29 years with Graves' ophthalmopathy.

In its sample, this clonotype was seen many times. CDR3 loop: CASSLALGLRSYEQYF. In DNA form, the CDR3 reads TGTGCCAGCAGCTTAGCCCTGGGACTCCGCTCCTACGAGCAGTACTTC. This chain joins TRBV13 and TRBJ2-7; perhaps TRBD2 as D (6 bases). Germline CDR1 reads PRHDT; CDR2 reads FYEKMQ (reference sequence). V was cut by 1 base and J by 0 bases, with 13 bases left in between. There are 16 residues in the CDR3.

This clonotype came up many times. This chain joins TRBV30 and TRBJ1-2; D gene uncertain. V dropped 4 bases and J dropped 0 bases, with 12 bases sitting between them. The CDR3 spans 14 residues. Germline CDR1 reads GTSNPN; CDR2 reads SVGIG (reference sequence). The CDR3, as DNA: TGTGCCTGGACGTCGGCCAGAACTAACTATGGCTACACCTTC. It is translated as CAWTSARTNYGYTF.

The sample holds many counts of this clonotype. The rearrangement joins TRBV20-1 to TRBJ1-1; D uncertain. The V gene's germline CDR1 is DFQATT and CDR2 SNEGSKA (reference sequence). V was clipped by 5 bases and J by 10 bases, with 11 bases between them. The CDR3 consists of 10 residues. In DNA, the CDR3 is TGCAGTGCTCCCCGGGCCGGAGCTTTCTTT. Translation gives CSAPRAGAFF.

The table lists this clonotype with many counts. The V gene is TRBV12-3 or TRBV12-4, the J gene TRBJ2-2; the D gene is possibly TRBD1 (5 bases). V was trimmed by 3 bases and J by 6 bases, leaving 11 bases between them. The CDR3 runs to 14 residues. CDR3 sequence: CASSFRAGSGELFF. The CDR3 coding sequence is TGTGCCAGCAGTTTTCGGGCAGGGTCCGGGGAGCTGTTTTTT.

This clonotype has ten or more counts. The chain carries TRBV27 and TRBJ1-1; 11 nucleotides match TRBD1. CDR1 and CDR2 from the germline V gene are MNHEY and SMNVEV (reference sequence). J was trimmed by 5 bases and V by 5 bases; bases with no gene match: 7. This CDR3 contains 15 residues. The CDR3 here is CASSQRTGGWTEAFF. CDR3 nucleotides: TGTGCCAGCAGTCAACGGACAGGGGGCTGGACTGAAGCTTTCTTT.

The chain is built from TRBV4-3 and TRBJ2-1; TRBD2 matches at 12 bases. With V trimmed by 5 bases and J by 5 bases, 4 bases remained unmatched. Germline lookup yields CDR1 LGHNA and CDR2 YSLEER. The CDR3 is 15 residues long. The CDR3: CASSLRLAGDNEQFF. The CDR3 DNA sequence: TGCGCCAGCAGCTTACGACTAGCGGGGGACAATGAGCAGTTCTTC.

Ten or more counts support this clonotype. The rearrangement uses TRBV5-5 and TRBJ2-3; D possibly matches TRBD1 or TRBD2 (5 bases each). CDR1 is SGHKS and CDR2 is YYEKEE in the germline V gene (reference sequence). CDR3 length equals 14 residues. Trimming removed 8 bases at V and 1 base at J, with 14 bases between. CDR3 sequence: CASARDLRTDTQYF. The CDR3, as DNA: TGTGCCAGTGCACGGGACCTACGCACAGATACGCAGTATTTT. The full variable domain, with the rest looked up from reference TRBV5-5 and TRBJ2-3, is DAGVTQSPTHLIKTRGQQVTLRCSPISGHKSVSWYQQVLGQGPQFIFQYYEKEERGRGNFPDRFSARQFPNYSSELNVNALLLGDSALYLCASARDLRTDTQYFGPGTRLTVL.

CDR3 amino acids: CATSDPGLAGGSDTQYF. DNA for the CDR3: TGTGCCACCAGTGATCCGGGACTAGCGGGGGGGTCAGATACGCAGTATTTT. The rearrangement joins TRBV24-1 to TRBJ2-3; 16 nucleotides agree with TRBD2. V was clipped by 3 bases and J by 4 bases; unmatched bases: 3. This CDR3 comprises 17 residues. Germline-derived CDR1 and CDR2 are KGHDR and SFDVKD.

The chain couples TRBV11-2 to TRBJ1-2, with D possibly being TRBD1 (6 bases). Per germline, CDR1 SGHAT and CDR2 FQNNGV. The CDR3 runs 16 residues. Trimming pared 1 base from V and 2 bases from J, leaving 14 bases between. The CDR3 region is CASSLGGLGQNYGYTF. In nucleotides, the CDR3 is TGTGCCAGCAGCTTAGGGGGCTTAGGACAGAACTATGGCTACACCTTC.

In this sample, this clonotype turned up many times. J is TRBJ1-2 and V is TRBV2; weak D call: TRBD1 (5 bases). The V end was cut by 6 bases, the J end by 4 bases, with 12 bases between. Per germline, CDR1 SNHLY and CDR2 FYNNEI. The CDR3 covers 13 residues. In nucleotides, the CDR3 is TGTGCCAGCAGCAAGGACACGGGCTATGGCTACACCTTC. Amino acids: CASSKDTGYGYTF. Full variable domain (missing parts from reference TRBV2 and TRBJ1-2): EPEVTQTPSHQVTQMGQEVILRCVPISNHLYFYWYRQILGQKVEFLVSFYNNEISEKSEIFDDQFSVERPDGSNFTLKIRSTKLEDSAMYFCASSKDTGYGYTFGSGTRLTVV.

This clonotype was detected ten times or more. The chain combines TRBV5-1 with TRBJ2-1, with 13 bases matching TRBD2. Per the germline V gene, CDR1 is SGHRS and CDR2 is YFSETQ. This CDR3 has 14 residues. Trimming cost V 6 bases and J 8 bases; bases outside gene matches: 5. The CDR3 reads CASTLAGGFDEQFF. The DNA of the CDR3 is TGCGCCAGCACACTAGCGGGAGGGTTCGATGAGCAGTTCTTC.

The J gene is TRBJ2-3, the V gene TRBV28; D perhaps matches TRBD1 (5 bases). The CDR3 contains 15 residues. V was shortened by 8 bases and J by 4 bases, with 19 bases between the two germline ends. The germline gives CDR1 MDHEN, CDR2 SYDVKM. The CDR3 protein is CASGVAGNPPDTQYF. The CDR3 DNA is TGTGCCAGCGGGGTGGCAGGGAATCCCCCAGATACGCAGTATTTT.

J is TRBJ1-2 and V is TRBV27, with D possibly matching TRBD1 (6 bases). Per germline, CDR1 MNHEY and CDR2 SMNVEV (reference sequence). The CDR3 totals 15 residues. The ends were cut back, 2 bases at V and 4 bases at J, with 14 bases in the middle. The CDR3 protein is CASSLRGGAGYGYTF. CDR3 sequence (DNA): TGTGCCAGCAGTTTACGGGGGGGCGCGGGCTATGGCTACACCTTC.

This clonotype was recorded many times. The chain joins TRBV12-3 or TRBV12-4 to TRBJ2-5, with unresolved D. The V end was cut by 2 bases, the J end by 4 bases, with 11 bases between. CDR3 length: 14 amino acids. The CDR3 bases are TGTGCCAGCAGTTTAACTCATACCGGAGAGACCCAGTACTTC. Amino acid sequence: CASSLTHTGETQYF.

Note on this clonotype: This sequence may be a read error, since a much larger clone differs from it by one base. V is TRBV28 and J is TRBJ2-5, with TRBD2 identical over 14 bases. Germline assignment: CDR1 MDHEN and CDR2 SYDVKM. V was pared by 7 bases and J by 6 bases, with 13 bases of the junction left unmatched. The CDR3 is made up of 17 amino acids. The CDR3 sequence: CASNPTVRTSGRKTQYF. DNA of the CDR3: TGTGCCAGCAACCCAACGGTGAGGACTAGCGGGAGGAAGACCCAGTACTTC.

Concerning this clonotype itself: A much larger clone sits a single nucleotide away, making a read error possible. The chain is built from TRBV7-2 and TRBJ2-1; either TRBD1 or TRBD2 may fit D (5 bases each). Looked up from germline, CDR1 is SGHTA and CDR2 is FQGNSA. The CDR3 runs 12 residues. V lost 8 bases to trimming and J lost 7 bases, with 12 bases between them. CDR3 sequence: CASGWDRNEQFF. CDR3 DNA sequence: TGTGCCAGCGGCTGGGACCGTAATGAGCAGTTCTTC.

In its sample, this clonotype was seen many times. The rearrangement joins TRBV12-3 or TRBV12-4 to TRBJ1-1; a weak D match, TRBD1 (6 bases). The CDR3 contains 15 residues. V shed 1 base and J shed 10 bases, with 19 bases lying between them. The CDR3 bases are TGTGCCAGCAGTTTAGGGCCTCTCAGGGGAGAGGGAGCTTTCTTT. Amino acid sequence: CASSLGPLRGEGAFF.

This clonotype came up many times. The chain links TRBV5-4 to TRBJ2-7; the D gene is possibly TRBD1 (5 bases). Trimming pared 0 bases from V and 3 bases from J, leaving 7 bases between. Germline values: CDR1 SGHNT, CDR2 YYREEE (reference sequence). The CDR3 totals 13 residues. CDR3 amino acids: CASSLGQFYEQYF. For the CDR3, the DNA is TGTGCCAGCAGCTTGGGACAGTTCTACGAGCAGTACTTC.

This chain joins TRBV5-6 and TRBJ1-1, with TRBD1 identical over 8 bases. CDR3 length equals 16 residues. The V and J ends lost 2 bases and 3 bases, in that order; junction bases with no gene match: 9. In germline, CDR1 is SGHDT, CDR2 YYEEEE. The CDR3 bases are TGTGCCAGCAGCTTCGGTTCAGGGGGCAAGTACACTGAAGCTTTCTTT. Translated: CASSFGSGGKYTEAFF.

Comment on this clonotype: Being one base from a much bigger clone, this may be a read error. The chain is built from TRBV28 and TRBJ2-5; no reliable D call. The germline gives CDR1 MDHEN, CDR2 SYDVKM. The CDR3 has 14 residues. CDR3 DNA: TGTGCCAGCACCTCCGGTGCGACCCAAGAGGCCCAGTACTTC. The encoded protein is CASTSGATQEAQYF.

The chain carries TRBV6-2 or TRBV6-3 and TRBJ1-5, with 7 bases matching TRBD1. CDR1 and CDR2 from the germline V gene are MNHEY and SVGEGT. The V and J ends lost 3 bases and 3 bases, in that order; junction bases with no gene match: 5. CDR3 length: 15 amino acids. The CDR3 DNA follows: TGTGCCAGCAGTTATGGACAGGCGTTCAATCAGCCCCAGCATTTT. This encodes CASSYGQAFNQPQHF.